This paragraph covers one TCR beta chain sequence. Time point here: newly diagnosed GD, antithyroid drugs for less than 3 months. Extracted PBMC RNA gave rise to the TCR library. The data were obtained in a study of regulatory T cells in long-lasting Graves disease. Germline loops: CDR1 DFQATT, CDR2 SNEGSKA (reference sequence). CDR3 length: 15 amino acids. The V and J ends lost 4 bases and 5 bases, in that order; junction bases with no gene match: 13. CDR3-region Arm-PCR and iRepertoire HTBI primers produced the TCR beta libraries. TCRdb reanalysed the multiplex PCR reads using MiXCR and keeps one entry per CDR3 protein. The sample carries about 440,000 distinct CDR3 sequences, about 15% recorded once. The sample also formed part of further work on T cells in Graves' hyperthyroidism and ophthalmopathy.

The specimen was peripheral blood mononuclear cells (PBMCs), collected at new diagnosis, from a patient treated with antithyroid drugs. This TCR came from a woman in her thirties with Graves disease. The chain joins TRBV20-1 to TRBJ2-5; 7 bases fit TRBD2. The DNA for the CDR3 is TGCAGTGCTATCGCCGGGGGAGGGCGAGGGGAGACCCAGTACTTC. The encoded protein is CSAIAGGGRGETQYF.